Below, 11 T cell receptor beta chains from the same sample are listed, as sequenced in a study of T cell repertoires in cytomegalovirus infection. TCRdb re-called the reads through MiXCR, storing one row per CDR3 protein. The sample holds some 350,000 distinct CDR3 sequences, about 29% seen once. Which antigens these TCRs recognize remains unknown. The starting material was cultured PBMCs, obtained from culture after CMV antigen stimulation. The receptor source for this set is a human donor in good health (CMV status not recorded). Some clones in this sample may be carry-over from other donors' samples.

This clonotype was picked up a small number of times. The chain carries TRBV19 and TRBJ1-1, with D hard to call. The CDR3 spans 11 residues. Deletions cut 5 bases from V and 4 bases from J, with 5 bases between. In germline, CDR1 is LNHDA, CDR2 SQIVND (reference sequence). The CDR3 region is CASSSFTEAFF. The CDR3 nucleotides read TGTGCCAGTAGTTCATTCACTGAAGCTTTCTTT.

The CDR3 sequence: CASSQGTGNTGELFF. For the CDR3, the DNA is TGTGCCAGCAGCCAGGGGACAGGGAACACCGGGGAGCTGTTTTTT. The V gene is TRBV7-3, the J gene TRBJ2-2; 8 positions agree with TRBD1. The ends lost 5 bases at V and 1 base at J; junction bases unmatched: 3. CDR3 length: 15 amino acids. From germline, CDR1 is SGHTA and CDR2 FQGTGA.

In its sample, this clonotype was seen a few times. The rearrangement joins TRBV6-1 to TRBJ2-7; 14 bases align to TRBD2. This CDR3 region has 16 residues. Germline CDR1 is MNHNS and CDR2 is SASEGT. After removal of 5 bases from V and 4 bases from J, the junction contained 7 bases not matched to a gene. Here the CDR3 reads CASSHGGTSGSYEQYF. In nucleotides, the CDR3 is TGTGCCAGCAGTCATGGCGGGACTAGCGGGAGTTACGAGCAGTACTTC.

This clonotype showed up just a few times. The J gene is TRBJ1-2, the V gene TRBV12-3 or TRBV12-4, with D perhaps TRBD1 (6 bases). The CDR3 sequence is 15 residues long. With 4 bases removed from V and 5 bases from J, the gap between germline ends came to 17 bases. The CDR3 coding sequence is TGTGCCAGCAGTTACCAGACAGGCGCTACATATGGCTACACCTTC. Amino acid sequence: CASSYQTGATYGYTF.

In its sample, this clonotype was seen many times. This sequence joins TRBV13 and TRBJ1-1, with no clear D. CDR3 size: 14 residues. V lost 0 bases and J lost 6, with 11 bases in between. CDR1 is PRHDT, CDR2 FYEKMQ, per germline (reference sequence). CDR3 residues: CASSLGTPTAEAFF. The CDR3 DNA follows: TGTGCCAGCAGCTTAGGAACCCCCACGGCTGAAGCTTTCTTT.

The chain carries TRBV6-6 and TRBJ2-1; 8 bases are shared with TRBD2. Looked up from germline, CDR1 is MNHNY and CDR2 is SVGAGI (reference sequence). Trimming at V came to 0 bases and at J to 0 bases, leaving 10 bases not matched to a gene. This CDR3 has 19 amino acids. CDR3 sequence (DNA): TGTGCCAGCAGTTACTCGATAGTACGGGAGGGTAGCTCCTACAATGAGCAGTTCTTC. The encoded protein is CASSYSIVREGSSYNEQFF.

V and J are TRBV6-6 and TRBJ1-5; TRBD1 might be the D (5 bases). V shed 6 bases and J shed 7 bases, with 16 bases lying between them. The CDR3 runs to 14 residues. Germline V gene data show CDR1 as MNHNY and CDR2 as SVGAGI (reference sequence). The CDR3 sequence: CASRIPPEGQPQHF. The DNA of the CDR3 is TGTGCCAGCAGAATCCCCCCGGAGGGGCAGCCCCAGCATTTT.

The chain recombines TRBV10-3 with TRBJ2-7, with D possibly called TRBD1 or TRBD2 (5 bases each). The CDR3 covers 13 residues. Germline V lookup: CDR1 ENHRY, CDR2 SYGVKD. Trimming took 7 bases from V and 4 from J, leaving 14 bases between them. CDR3 nucleotides: TGTGCCATCAAGGGACCGGAGGATTACGAGCAGTACTTC. Translation: CAIKGPEDYEQYF.

This clonotype was recorded a few times. The chain's CDR3 is CAINPGTSGRARQETQYF. The CDR3 DNA is TGTGCCATCAATCCCGGGACTAGCGGGAGGGCCCGGCAAGAGACCCAGTACTTC. The V call is TRBV10-3, the J call TRBJ2-5; 16 positions agree with TRBD2. CDR3 length: 18 residues. Germline-derived CDR1 and CDR2 are ENHRY and SYGVKD. Trimming cost V 7 bases and J 2 bases; bases outside gene matches: 10.

In its sample, this clonotype was seen a few times. V is TRBV18 and J is TRBJ1-1, with 7 bases that match TRBD1. Germline-derived CDR1 and CDR2 are KGHSH and LQKENI. The CDR3 spans 18 residues. With 0 bases clipped from V and 7 bases from J, the junction kept 17 bases outside the gene matches. The CDR3, as DNA: TGTGCCAGCTCACCACCGAGATTAATCAGGGGGAAGGAGGATGAAGCTTTCTTT. Residues: CASSPPRLIRGKEDEAFF.

The chain links TRBV19 to TRBJ1-5, with 10 bases fitting TRBD1. V trimming: 9 bases; J trimming: 6 bases; junction bases outside the gene matches: 5. This CDR3 region has 13 residues. Germline CDR1 and CDR2: LNHDA and SQIVND (reference sequence). CDR3 nucleotides: TGTGCCAGCCGGGACAGGGGTACTCAGCCCCAGCATTTT. This codes for CASRDRGTQPQHF. Complete variable domain (other parts from reference TRBV19 and TRBJ1-5): DGGITQSPKYLFRKEGQNVTLSCEQNLNHDAMYWYRQDPGQGLRLIYYSQIVNDFQKGDIAEGYSVSREKKESFPLTVTSAQKNPTAFYLCASRDRGTQPQHFGDGTRLSIL.